Presented here are 13 T cell receptor beta chains from one specimen sequenced in a study of blood T cell repertoires in COVID-19. Data came from immunoSEQ multiplex PCR; TCRdb stores just in-frame clones and leaves some out. The profile shows 90,000 or so clones, less than 90% of them singletons. Sequenced material: peripheral blood. These receptors came from a human donor in a cohort sampled during active COVID-19.

With respect to this clone: Germline is not matched at one junction end, which may reflect a read error. The chain links TRBV4-1 to TRBJ1-2; unclear D gene. Germline V gene lookup returns CDR1 MGHRA and CDR2 YSYEKL. The CDR3 has 14 residues. DNA of the CDR3: TGCGCCAGCAGCGAAGACGGTCCCCTTGATGGCTACACCTTC. Encoded protein: CASSEDGPLDGYTF.

CDR3 sequence reads: CARSLGGGGTYNEQFF. DNA for the CDR3: TGTGCCAGAAGCTTGGGCGGCGGGGGGACGTACAATGAGCAGTTCTTC. V usage is TRBV5-3 and J usage is TRBJ2-1, with 8 bases lining up with TRBD2. Being an ORF, TRBV5-3 has a function that is uncertain. Trimming at V came to 0 bases and at J to 4 bases, leaving 6 bases not matched to a gene. The CDR3 runs 16 residues.

The CDR3 DNA follows: TGTGCCAGCAGTAGTTCTAGCGGGGGGGCCTACGAGCAGTACTTC. Amino acids: CASSSSSGGAYEQYF. The chain couples TRBV2 to TRBJ2-7; 12 bases fit TRBD2. The germline V gene has CDR1 SNHLY and CDR2 FYNNEI. The V and J ends lost 5 bases and 2 bases, in that order; junction bases with no gene match: 4. The CDR3 runs 15 residues.

This chain links TRBV7-2 with TRBJ2-3; 9 nucleotides agree with TRBD1. Losses at the gene ends were 5 bases for V and 2 bases for J; bases not matched to a gene: 2. The CDR3 spans 14 residues. In germline, CDR1 is SGHTA, CDR2 FQGNSA. Written as DNA, the CDR3 is TGTGCCAGCAGCAGGGACAGGGACACAGATACGCAGTATTTT. As protein: CASSRDRDTDTQYF.

The chain employs TRBV7-2 and TRBJ1-3, with D possibly being TRBD1 (5 bases). CDR1 and CDR2 from the germline V gene are SGHTA and FQGNSA. V was clipped by 5 bases and J by 0 bases, with 11 bases between them. The CDR3 loop spans 15 amino acids. The CDR3 region has the DNA TGTGCCAGCAGCGGAACAGGATACTCTGGAAACACCATATATTTT. Translating it yields CASSGTGYSGNTIYF.

At least ten counts were recorded for this clone. The rearrangement uses TRBV2 and TRBJ2-7, with 9 bases lining up with TRBD1. CDR1 and CDR2 from the germline V gene are SNHLY and FYNNEI. V dropped 2 bases and J dropped 6; count of bases not matched to a gene: 11. CDR3 length equals 16 residues. The CDR3 loop is CASSEIRGQGNAEQYF. CDR3 DNA: TGTGCCAGCAGTGAAATTAGAGGACAGGGGAACGCCGAGCAGTACTTC. Based on the CDR3 plus reference TRBV2 and TRBJ2-7, the full variable domain is EPEVTQTPSHQVTQMGQEVILRCVPISNHLYFYWYRQILGQKVEFLVSFYNNEISEKSEIFDDQFSVERPDGSNFTLKIRSTKLEDSAMYFCASSEIRGQGNAEQYFGPGTRLTVT.

The V gene is TRBV3-1 (or the pseudogene TRBV3-2), the J gene TRBJ2-1; a possible D gene is TRBD2 (5 bases). CDR1 LGHDT and CDR2 YNNKEL come from the germline V gene (reference sequence). V was trimmed by 0 bases and J by 0 bases, leaving 6 bases between them. This CDR3 has 15 amino acids. CDR3 DNA sequence: TGTGCCAGCAGCCAAGAAAGCGGCTCCTACAATGAGCAGTTCTTC. This translates into CASSQESGSYNEQFF.

This chain links TRBV19 with TRBJ1-5, with 7 positions matching TRBD1. The CDR3 spans 15 residues. Losses at the gene ends were 6 bases for V and 5 bases for J; bases not matched to a gene: 10. Germline V gene data show CDR1 as LNHDA and CDR2 as SQIVND (reference sequence). Written as DNA, the CDR3 is TGTGCCAGTAGCGACCGCCGGGACAGCCATCAGCCCCAGCATTTT. Protein product: CASSDRRDSHQPQHF.

The rearrangement uses TRBV6-6 and TRBJ2-7, with 9 bases matching TRBD1. Germline lookup yields CDR1 MNHNY and CDR2 SVGAGI (reference sequence). The J segment lost 3 bases and the V segment lost 7 bases, leaving 7 bases of the junction unmatched. This CDR3 region has 14 residues. The CDR3 nucleotides read TGTGCCAGCACCCCCGGGACAGGGCTCTACGAGCAGTACTTC. Its protein is CASTPGTGLYEQYF.

The chain links TRBV4-2 to TRBJ2-3; D remains unclear. Germline V CDR1 and CDR2: LGHNA, YNFKEQ. V dropped 0 bases and J dropped 0 bases, with 10 bases sitting between them. There are 16 residues in the CDR3. CDR3 protein: CASSQDGHSSTDTQYF. The CDR3 DNA sequence: TGTGCCAGCAGCCAAGATGGGCACTCCAGCACAGATACGCAGTATTTT.

The rearrangement joins TRBV9 to TRBJ2-4; 9 bases are shared with TRBD2. With V trimmed by 5 bases and J by 1 base, 4 bases remained unmatched. Germline V lookup: CDR1 SGDLS, CDR2 YYNGEE. The CDR3 sequence is 15 residues long. The CDR3 here is CASSGGGAAKNIQYF. For the CDR3, the DNA is TGTGCCAGCAGTGGCGGGGGGGCCGCCAAAAACATTCAGTACTTC.

This sequence joins TRBV6-2 or TRBV6-3 and TRBJ2-1; 10 bases match TRBD2. Looked up from germline, CDR1 is MNHEY and CDR2 is SVGEGT. The CDR3 runs 15 residues. V lost 3 bases and J lost 8; bases outside the gene matches: 7. This CDR3 reads CASSYVAGGKDEQFF. The CDR3 DNA is TGTGCCAGCAGTTATGTAGCGGGAGGTAAAGATGAGCAGTTCTTC.

This chain uses TRBV11-2 with TRBJ2-7, with 8 bases lining up with TRBD1. V was pared by 1 base and J by 3 bases, with 2 bases of the junction left unmatched. The CDR3 totals 14 residues. The germline CDR1 and CDR2 sequences are SGHAT and FQNNGV. As DNA, the CDR3 is TGTGCCAGCAGCTTAGGGACAGGGAACTACGAGCAGTACTTC. Protein product: CASSLGTGNYEQYF.